These 11 T cell receptor beta chains were sequenced from one sample in a study of regulatory T cells in long-lasting Graves disease. Libraries of TCR beta came from iRepertoire HTBI primers plus Arm-PCR of CDR3 regions. TCRdb re-analysed the multiplex PCR reads in MiXCR, keeping a single row per CDR3 protein. The sample lists hundreds of thousands of distinct CDR3 sequences, approximately 23% occurring once. The time point is: persistent/refractory GD, antithyroid drugs over 5 years with positive TRAb. PBMCs provided the RNA from which the TCR library was made. The sample was peripheral blood mononuclear cells (PBMCs), taken when the disease was refractory, from a patient treated with antithyroid drugs. These receptors all stem from a female donor with Graves disease.

In regard to this clonotype: A far larger clone is one nucleotide away, so this likely arose from a read error. The J gene is TRBJ1-4, the V gene TRBV6-1, with a tentative D call TRBD1 (5 bases). The germline V gene has CDR1 MNHNS and CDR2 SASEGT. CDR3 length equals 14 residues. Deletions cut 6 bases from V and 8 bases from J, with 16 bases between. In DNA, the CDR3 is TGTGCCAGCAGCCCCGTCGGCAGGGAGGAAAAACTGTTTTTT. It encodes CASSPVGREEKLFF.

The chain is built from TRBV12-3 or TRBV12-4 and TRBJ2-7; 12 bases line up with TRBD2. Trimming took 5 bases from V and 3 from J; bases not matched to a gene: 14. CDR3 length: 18 amino acids. CDR3 bases: TGTGCCAGCAGTCTACGACTAGCGGGAGCCGAAGGATTCTACGAGCAGTACTTC. Translating it yields CASSLRLAGAEGFYEQYF.

In this sample, this clonotype turned up a few times. V is TRBV30 and J is TRBJ1-1; no reliable D call. V was clipped by 3 bases and J by 5 bases, with 10 bases between them. The germline V gene encodes CDR1 GTSNPN and CDR2 SVGIG (reference sequence). CDR3 size: 12 residues. This CDR3 is CAWRGSGTEAFF. DNA for the CDR3: TGTGCCTGGAGGGGCAGCGGAACTGAAGCTTTCTTT. Full variable domain (missing parts from reference TRBV30 and TRBJ1-1): SQTIHQWPATLVQPVGSPLSLECTVEGTSNPNLYWYRQAAGRGLQLLFYSVGIGQISSEVPQNLSASRPQDRQFILSSKKLLLSDSGFYLCAWRGSGTEAFFGQGTRLTVV.

The gene calls are TRBV11-2 and TRBJ2-2; TRBD2 matches 14 bases. V was pared by 4 bases and J by 6 bases, with 7 bases of the junction left unmatched. The CDR3 spans 17 residues. The V gene's germline CDR1 is SGHAT and CDR2 FQNNGV. In DNA form, the CDR3 reads TGTGCCAGCAGCTCCGGACTAGCGGGGGGCCGGGCCGGGGAGCTGTTTTTT. Encoded protein: CASSSGLAGGRAGELFF.

This clonotype has only a few counts. V is TRBV20-1 and J is TRBJ1-5, with a possible D match to TRBD1 (5 bases). The V end was cut by 3 bases, the J end by 7 bases, with 10 bases between. The CDR3 is made up of 12 amino acids. CDR1 is DFQATT and CDR2 is SNEGSKA in the germline V gene (reference sequence). CDR3 nucleotides: TGCAGTGCTAGTTGGGGCACACAGCCCCAGCATTTT. It translates to CSASWGTQPQHF.

This clonotype was seen a handful of times. The chain carries TRBV28 and TRBJ2-7, with 11 nucleotides matching TRBD2. There are 14 residues in the CDR3. Trimming removed 8 bases from V and 0 bases from J; junction bases left unmatched: 3. Germline V lookup: CDR1 MDHEN, CDR2 SYDVKM. Here the CDR3 reads CASWGLADSYEQYF. CDR3 in DNA: TGTGCCAGCTGGGGACTAGCGGACTCCTACGAGCAGTACTTC.

This clonotype was counted ten times or more. This chain links TRBV7-2 with TRBJ2-5; no reliable D call. Germline values: CDR1 SGHTA, CDR2 FQGNSA. The V end was cut by 3 bases, the J end by 5 bases, with 16 bases between. The CDR3 spans 15 residues. For the CDR3, the DNA is TGTGCCAGCAGCTTGACGGACGCGGTTGGGGAGACCCAGTACTTC. Residues: CASSLTDAVGETQYF.

This clonotype was detected many times. The CDR3 DNA is TGTGCCAGCAGCCCCGGTCCGGACACTGAAGCTTTCTTT. Translating it yields CASSPGPDTEAFF. V usage is TRBV7-3 and J usage is TRBJ1-1; D is ambiguous. CDR3 length: 13 residues. V was trimmed by 5 bases and J by 3 bases, leaving 10 bases between them. CDR1 is SGHTA, CDR2 FQGTGA, per germline.

This chain links TRBV12-3 or TRBV12-4 with TRBJ2-7; 10 bases are shared with TRBD1. V gave up 0 bases and J gave up 5 bases; unmatched junction bases: 4. There are 15 residues in the CDR3. CDR3 in amino acids: CASSLAGTGANEQYF. The CDR3, as DNA: TGTGCCAGCAGTTTAGCCGGGACAGGGGCGAACGAGCAGTACTTC.

At least ten counts were recorded for this clonotype. The chain couples TRBV24-1 to TRBJ1-5, with D possibly TRBD1 on 6 matching bases. Germline V gene lookup returns CDR1 KGHDR and CDR2 SFDVKD. CDR3 length: 15 residues. Trimming left V 0 bases short and J 2 bases short, with 7 bases between. CDR3 coding DNA: TGTGCCACCAGTGATTTGGCAGGGGGCAATCAGCCCCAGCATTTT. Protein: CATSDLAGGNQPQHF.

V is TRBV19 and J is TRBJ2-7, with 7 bases aligning to TRBD1. This CDR3 has 14 amino acids. The germline CDR1 and CDR2 sequences are LNHDA and SQIVND (reference sequence). The V segment lost 6 bases and the J segment 0 bases; nucleotides outside the gene matches: 5. CDR3 in DNA: TGTGCCAGTAGGGACGACAGGGACTCCTACGAGCAGTACTTC. Translation: CASRDDRDSYEQYF. The full variable domain, rest sourced from reference TRBV19 and TRBJ2-7, is DGGITQSPKYLFRKEGQNVTLSCEQNLNHDAMYWYRQDPGQGLRLIYYSQIVNDFQKGDIAEGYSVSREKKESFPLTVTSAQKNPTAFYLCASRDDRDSYEQYFGPGTRLTVT.